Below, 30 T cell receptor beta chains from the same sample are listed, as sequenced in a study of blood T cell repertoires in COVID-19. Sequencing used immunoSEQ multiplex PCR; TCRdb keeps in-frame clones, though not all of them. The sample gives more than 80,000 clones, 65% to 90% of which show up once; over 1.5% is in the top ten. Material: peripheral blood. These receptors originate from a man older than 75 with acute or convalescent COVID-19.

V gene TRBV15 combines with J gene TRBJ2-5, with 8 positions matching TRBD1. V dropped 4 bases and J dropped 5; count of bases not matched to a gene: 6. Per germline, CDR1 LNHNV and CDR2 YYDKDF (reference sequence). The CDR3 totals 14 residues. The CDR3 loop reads CATSKGQGPETQYF. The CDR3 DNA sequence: TGTGCCACCAGCAAAGGACAGGGTCCTGAGACCCAGTACTTC.

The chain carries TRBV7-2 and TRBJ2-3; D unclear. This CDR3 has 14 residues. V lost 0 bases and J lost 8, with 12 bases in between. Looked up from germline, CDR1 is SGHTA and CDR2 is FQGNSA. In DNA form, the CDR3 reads TGTGCCAGCAGCTTAGCGCTTGTCGGTCGTACGCAGTATTTT. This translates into CASSLALVGRTQYF. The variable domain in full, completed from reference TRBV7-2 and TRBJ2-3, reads GAGVSQSPSNKVTEKGKDVELRCDPISGHTALYWYRQSLGQGLEFLIYFQGNSAPDKSGLPSDRFSAERTGGSVSTLTIQRTQQEDSAVYLCASSLALVGRTQYFGPGTRLTVL.

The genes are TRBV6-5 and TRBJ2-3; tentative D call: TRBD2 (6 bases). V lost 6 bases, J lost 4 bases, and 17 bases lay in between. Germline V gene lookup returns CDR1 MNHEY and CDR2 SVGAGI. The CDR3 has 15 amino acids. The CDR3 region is CASSRDFLSSDTQYF. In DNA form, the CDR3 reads TGTGCCAGCAGCAGGGACTTCCTCAGCTCAGATACGCAGTATTTT.

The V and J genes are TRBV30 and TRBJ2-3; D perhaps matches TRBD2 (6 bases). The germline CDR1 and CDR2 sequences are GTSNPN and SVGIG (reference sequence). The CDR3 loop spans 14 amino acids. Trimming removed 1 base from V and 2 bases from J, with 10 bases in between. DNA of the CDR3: TGTGCCTGGAGTGCCGGGACTGCCACAGATACGCAGTATTTT. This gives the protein CAWSAGTATDTQYF.

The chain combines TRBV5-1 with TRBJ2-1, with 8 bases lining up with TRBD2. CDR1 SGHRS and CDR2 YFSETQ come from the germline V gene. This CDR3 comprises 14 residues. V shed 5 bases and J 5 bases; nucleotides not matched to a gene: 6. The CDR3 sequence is CASSHTSGNNEQFF. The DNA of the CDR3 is TGCGCCAGCAGTCACACTAGCGGAAACAATGAGCAGTTCTTC.

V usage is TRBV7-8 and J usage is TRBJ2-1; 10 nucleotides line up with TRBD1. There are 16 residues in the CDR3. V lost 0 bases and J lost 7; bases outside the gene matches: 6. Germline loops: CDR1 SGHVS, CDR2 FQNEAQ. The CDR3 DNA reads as TGTGCCAGCAGCTTAGCGGGACAGGGGATAGAAAATGAGCAGTTCTTC. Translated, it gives CASSLAGQGIENEQFF.

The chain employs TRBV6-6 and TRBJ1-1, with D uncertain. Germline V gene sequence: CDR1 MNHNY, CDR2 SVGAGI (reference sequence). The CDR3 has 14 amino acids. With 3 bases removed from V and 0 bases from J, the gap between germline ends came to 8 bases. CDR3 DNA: TGTGCCAGCAGTTATACGGTCATGAACACTGAAGCTTTCTTT. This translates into CASSYTVMNTEAFF.

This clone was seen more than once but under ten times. CDR3 residues: CASSLTGADTGELFF. The CDR3 DNA sequence: TGTGCCAGCAGCTTGACGGGAGCGGACACCGGGGAGCTGTTTTTT. V is TRBV5-5 and J is TRBJ2-2, with D possibly matching TRBD2 (6 bases). The CDR3 is 15 amino acids. Germline V CDR1 and CDR2: SGHKS, YYEKEE (reference sequence). The V gene lost 1 base and the J gene lost 3 bases, with 10 bases spanning the gap.

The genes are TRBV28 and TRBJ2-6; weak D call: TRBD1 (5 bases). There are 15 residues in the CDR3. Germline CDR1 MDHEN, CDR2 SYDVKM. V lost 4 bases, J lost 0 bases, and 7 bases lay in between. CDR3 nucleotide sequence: TGTGCCAGCAGTTCTCAGGGCTCTGGGGCCAACGTCCTGACTTTC. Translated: CASSSQGSGANVLTF.

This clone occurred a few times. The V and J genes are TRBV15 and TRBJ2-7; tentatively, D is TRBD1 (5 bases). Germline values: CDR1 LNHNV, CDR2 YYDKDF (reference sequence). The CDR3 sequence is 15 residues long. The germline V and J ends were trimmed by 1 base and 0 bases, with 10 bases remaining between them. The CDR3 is CATSRVGATSYEQYF. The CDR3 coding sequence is TGTGCCACCAGCAGAGTAGGGGCGACCTCCTACGAGCAGTACTTC.

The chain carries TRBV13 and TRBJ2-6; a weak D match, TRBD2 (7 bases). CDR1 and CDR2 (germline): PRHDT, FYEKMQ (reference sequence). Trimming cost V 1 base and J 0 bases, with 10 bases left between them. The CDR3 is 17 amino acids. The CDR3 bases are TGTGCCAGCAGCTTAGTTGGGGGGGCCTCTGGGGCCAACGTCCTGACTTTC. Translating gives CASSLVGGASGANVLTF.

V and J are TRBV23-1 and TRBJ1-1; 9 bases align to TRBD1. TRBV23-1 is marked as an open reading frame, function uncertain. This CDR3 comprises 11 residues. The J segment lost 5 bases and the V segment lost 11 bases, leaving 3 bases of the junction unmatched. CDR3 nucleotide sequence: TGCGCCTGGACAGGGGTAACTGAAGCTTTCTTT. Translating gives CAWTGVTEAFF.

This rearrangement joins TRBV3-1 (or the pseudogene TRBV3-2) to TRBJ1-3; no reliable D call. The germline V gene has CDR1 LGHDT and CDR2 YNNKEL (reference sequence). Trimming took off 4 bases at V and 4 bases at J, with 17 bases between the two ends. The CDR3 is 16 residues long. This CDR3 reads CASSPDGGSPGNTIYF. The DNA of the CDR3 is TGTGCCAGCAGCCCCGACGGCGGGAGTCCGGGAAACACCATATATTTT.

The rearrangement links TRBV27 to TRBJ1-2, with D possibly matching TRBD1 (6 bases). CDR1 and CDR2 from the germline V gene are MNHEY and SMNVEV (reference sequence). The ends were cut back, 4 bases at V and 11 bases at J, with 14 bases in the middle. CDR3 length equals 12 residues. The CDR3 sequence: CASSSTGRGYTF. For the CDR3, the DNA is TGTGCCAGCAGTTCTACAGGGAGAGGTTACACCTTC.

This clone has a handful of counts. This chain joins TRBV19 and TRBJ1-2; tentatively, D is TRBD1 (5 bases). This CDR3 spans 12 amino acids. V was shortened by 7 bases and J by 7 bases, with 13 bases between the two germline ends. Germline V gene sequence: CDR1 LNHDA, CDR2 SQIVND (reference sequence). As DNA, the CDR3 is TGTGCCAGTATGTTAAGGGGCTTTGGCTACACCTTC. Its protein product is CASMLRGFGYTF.

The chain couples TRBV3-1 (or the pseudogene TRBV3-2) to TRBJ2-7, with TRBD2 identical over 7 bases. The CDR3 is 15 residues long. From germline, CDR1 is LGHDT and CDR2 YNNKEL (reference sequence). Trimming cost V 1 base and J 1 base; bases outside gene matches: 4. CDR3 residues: CASSQALAKSYEQYF. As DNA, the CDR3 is TGTGCCAGCAGCCAAGCACTAGCGAAATCCTACGAGCAGTACTTC.

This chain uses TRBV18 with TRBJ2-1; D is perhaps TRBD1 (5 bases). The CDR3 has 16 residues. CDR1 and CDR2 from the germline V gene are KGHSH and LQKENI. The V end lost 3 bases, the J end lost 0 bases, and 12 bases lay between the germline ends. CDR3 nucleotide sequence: TGTGCCAGCTCACCCCCCCGGACACGCTCCTACAATGAGCAGTTCTTC. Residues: CASSPPRTRSYNEQFF.

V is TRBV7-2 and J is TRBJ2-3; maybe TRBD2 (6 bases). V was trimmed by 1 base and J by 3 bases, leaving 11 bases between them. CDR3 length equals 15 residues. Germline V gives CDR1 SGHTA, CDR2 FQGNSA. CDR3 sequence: CASSLVVGGTDTQYF. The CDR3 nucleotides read TGTGCCAGCAGCTTAGTGGTGGGAGGTACAGATACGCAGTATTTT.

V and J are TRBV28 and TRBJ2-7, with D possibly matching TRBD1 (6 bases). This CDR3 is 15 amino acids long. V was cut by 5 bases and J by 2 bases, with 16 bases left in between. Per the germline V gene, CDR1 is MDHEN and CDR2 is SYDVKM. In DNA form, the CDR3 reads TGTGCCAGCAGTCAAACGGACAGTACGGCCTACGAGCAGTACTTC. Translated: CASSQTDSTAYEQYF.

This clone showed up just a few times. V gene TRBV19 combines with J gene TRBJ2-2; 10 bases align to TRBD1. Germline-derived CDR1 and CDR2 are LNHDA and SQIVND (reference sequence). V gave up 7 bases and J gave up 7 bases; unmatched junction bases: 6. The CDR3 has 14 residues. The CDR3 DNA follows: TGTGCCAGTACCTTGACAGGGGGCCACGGGGAGCTGTTTTTT. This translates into CASTLTGGHGELFF. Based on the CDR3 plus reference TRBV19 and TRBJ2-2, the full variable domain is DGGITQSPKYLFRKEGQNVTLSCEQNLNHDAMYWYRQDPGQGLRLIYYSQIVNDFQKGDIAEGYSVSREKKESFPLTVTSAQKNPTAFYLCASTLTGGHGELFFGEGSRLTVL.

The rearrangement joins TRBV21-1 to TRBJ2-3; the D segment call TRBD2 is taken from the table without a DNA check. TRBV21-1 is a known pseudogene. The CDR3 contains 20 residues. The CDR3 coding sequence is TGTGCCAGCAGCAAAGTAGGAACCCGGACTAGCGGGAGAGGGGCAGATACGCAGTATTTT. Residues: CASSKVGTRTSGRGADTQYF.

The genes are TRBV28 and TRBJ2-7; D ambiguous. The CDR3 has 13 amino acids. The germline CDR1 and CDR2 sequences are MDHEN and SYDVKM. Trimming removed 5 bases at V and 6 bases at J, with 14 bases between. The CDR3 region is CASSTTRPLEQYF. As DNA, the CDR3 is TGTGCCAGCAGTACAACCCGCCCCCTCGAGCAGTACTTC. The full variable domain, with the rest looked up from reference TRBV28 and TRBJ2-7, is DVKVTQSSRYLVKRTGEKVFLECVQDMDHENMFWYRQDPGLGLRLIYFSYDVKMKEKGDIPEGYSVSREKKERFSLILESASTNQTSMYLCASSTTRPLEQYFGPGTRLTVT.

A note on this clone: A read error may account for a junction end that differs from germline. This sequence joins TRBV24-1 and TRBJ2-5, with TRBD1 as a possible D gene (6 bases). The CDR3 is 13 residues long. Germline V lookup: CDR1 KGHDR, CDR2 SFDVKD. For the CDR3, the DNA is TGTGCCACCAGTGATGGATCCGACAGGCCCCGGCACTTC. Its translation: CATSDGSDRPRHF.

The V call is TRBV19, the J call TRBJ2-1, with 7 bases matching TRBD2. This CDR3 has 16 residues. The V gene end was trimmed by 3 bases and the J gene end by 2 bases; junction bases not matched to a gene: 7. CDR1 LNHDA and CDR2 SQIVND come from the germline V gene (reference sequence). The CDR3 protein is CASSIGRGRAYNEQFF. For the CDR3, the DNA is TGTGCCAGTAGTATTGGTCGGGGGAGGGCCTACAATGAGCAGTTCTTC.

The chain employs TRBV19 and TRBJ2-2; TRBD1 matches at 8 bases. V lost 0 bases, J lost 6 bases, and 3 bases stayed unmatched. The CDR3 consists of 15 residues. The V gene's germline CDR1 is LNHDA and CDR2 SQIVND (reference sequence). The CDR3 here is CASSIDRGQSGELFF. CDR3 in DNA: TGTGCCAGTAGTATAGACAGGGGGCAGTCCGGGGAGCTGTTTTTT.

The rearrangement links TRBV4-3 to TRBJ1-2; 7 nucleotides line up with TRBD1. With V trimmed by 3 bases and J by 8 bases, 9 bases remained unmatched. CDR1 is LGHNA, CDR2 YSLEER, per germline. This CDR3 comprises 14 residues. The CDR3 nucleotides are TGCGCCAGCAGCCACAGGGGGATGGGTCTAGGCTACACCTTC. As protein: CASSHRGMGLGYTF.

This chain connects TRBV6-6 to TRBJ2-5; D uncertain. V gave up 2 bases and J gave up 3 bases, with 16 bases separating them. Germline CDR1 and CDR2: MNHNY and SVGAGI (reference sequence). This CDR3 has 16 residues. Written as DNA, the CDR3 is TGTGCCAGCAGTTACCCAACCTACGATTTGGAAGAGACCCAGTACTTC. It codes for CASSYPTYDLEETQYF.

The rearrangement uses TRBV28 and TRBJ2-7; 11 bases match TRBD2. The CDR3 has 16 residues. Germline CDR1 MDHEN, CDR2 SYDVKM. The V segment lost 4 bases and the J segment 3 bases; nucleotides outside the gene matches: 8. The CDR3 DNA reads TGTGCCAGCAGTTCTAGCGGGGGGCATGACTACTACGAGCAGTACTTC. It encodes CASSSSGGHDYYEQYF.

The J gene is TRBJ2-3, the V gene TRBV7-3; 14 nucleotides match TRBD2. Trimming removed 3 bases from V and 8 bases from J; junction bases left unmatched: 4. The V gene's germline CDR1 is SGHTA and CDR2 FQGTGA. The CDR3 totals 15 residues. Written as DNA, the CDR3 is TGTGCCAGCAGCTTTGGGACTAGCGGGAGTCCTACGCAGTATTTT. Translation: CASSFGTSGSPTQYF.

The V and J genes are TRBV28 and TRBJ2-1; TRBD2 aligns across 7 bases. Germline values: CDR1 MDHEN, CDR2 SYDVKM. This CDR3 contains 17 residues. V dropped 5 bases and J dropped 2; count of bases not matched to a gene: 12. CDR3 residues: CASSALRGTTTYNEQFF. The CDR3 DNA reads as TGTGCCAGCAGTGCCCTCCGAGGGACTACAACCTACAATGAGCAGTTCTTC.